One TCR beta chain is described in this entry. Sequencing used immunoSEQ multiplex PCR; TCRdb keeps in-frame clones, though not all of them. The repertoire holds fewer than 500,000 clones, with approximately 90% as singletons. Seattle enrolled patients during active infection and tracked them longitudinally. This record comes from a study of blood T cell repertoires in COVID-19. The V end was cut by 6 bases, the J end by 8 bases, with 17 bases between. There are 13 residues in the CDR3. In germline, CDR1 is SQVTM, CDR2 ANQGSEA. The sequenced sample was peripheral blood. The TCR comes from a man between 18 and 35 years old with COVID-19, enrolled during active disease. The chain carries TRBV29-1 and TRBJ2-4; a possible D gene is TRBD1 (6 bases). DNA for the CDR3: TGCAGCGTGATACCGGGACATATGGACATTCAGTACTTC. This codes for CSVIPGHMDIQYF. Variable domain in full (rest from reference TRBV29-1 and TRBJ2-4): SAVISQKPSRDICQRGTSLTIQCQVDSQVTMMFWYRQQPGQSLTLIATANQGSEATYESGFVIDKFPISRPNLTFSTLTVSNMSPEDSSIYLCSVIPGHMDIQYFGAGTRLSVL.